This T cell receptor beta chain derives from a study of control samples from healthy donors and cancer patients. Assay: immunoSEQ multiplex PCR; the TCRdb copy retains only in-frame clones and omits some. Altogether 60,000 to 75,000 clones are present, around 87% being singletons, with the ten largest covering under 3%. The V gene's germline CDR1 is SGDLS and CDR2 YYNGEE. The CDR3 has 18 amino acids. V trimming: 4 bases; J trimming: 1 base; junction bases outside the gene matches: 9. The specimen was PBMCs. The receptor was derived from a woman aged 50 to 60 with head and neck cancer. This chain connects TRBV9 to TRBJ2-5, with 14 bases lining up with TRBD2. CDR3 DNA sequence: TGTGCCAGCAGCCCCGGGACTAGCGGGGGCCCCCCCCAAGAGACCCAGTACTTC. The encoded protein is CASSPGTSGGPPQETQYF. The variable domain in full, with the rest retrieved from reference TRBV9 and TRBJ2-5, is DSGVTQTPKHLITATGQRVTLRCSPRSGDLSVYWYQQSLDQGLQFLIQYYNGEERAKGNILERFSAQQFPDLHSELNLSSLELGDSALYFCASSPGTSGGPPQETQYFGPGTRLLVL.